These T cell receptor beta chains were read from a single sample in a study of cytomegalovirus exposure and HLA in healthy donors. Clones were sequenced by immunoSEQ multiplex PCR, and TCRdb holds only the in-frame ones, with some missing. The sample holds more than 65,000 clones, roughly 80% seen once. Sequenced: PBMCs. Source of these receptors: a woman aged 40 to 50 in good health and CMV-seropositive. Both conserved end residues are trimmed from each CDR3. The D gene is left open where the match is weak.

cdr3_aa j_call v_call d_call
AWRRRNTEAF TRBJ1-1 TRBV30 -
ASRGQGYQNTEAF TRBJ1-1 TRBV6-5 TRBD1
ASRDGDSYYEQY TRBJ2-7 TRBV5-5 TRBD1
ASSQEILAGGPVETQY TRBJ2-5 TRBV4-2 TRBD2
ASISQGGGVVNGYT TRBJ1-2 TRBV19 TRBD1
ASSLRDRGPDTQY TRBJ2-3 TRBV5-8 TRBD1
ASSYSGGNYGYT TRBJ1-2 TRBV6-6 -
ASSGRTSGVSYEQY TRBJ2-7 TRBV6-1 TRBD2
ASSQVYTSVMNRFEQF TRBJ2-1 TRBV4-1 TRBD2
ASSLGGGGISYEQY TRBJ2-7 TRBV5-4 TRBD2
ASSPLDANEQY TRBJ2-7 TRBV18 -
ASSREREGRLIETQY TRBJ2-5 TRBV2 TRBD2
ASKPLGTGQKSSYEQY TRBJ2-7 TRBV2 TRBD1
AWSVGGGGGYT TRBJ1-2 TRBV30 -
SSRLGANVLT TRBJ2-6 TRBV7-9 -
ASRMEGWETQY TRBJ2-5 TRBV6-5 -
AATTRQGGYGYT TRBJ1-2 TRBV30 TRBD1
ASIGGGSTDTQY TRBJ2-3 TRBV2 TRBD2
ASSPSGTQY TRBJ2-5 TRBV18 -
ASSLVGSFTEAF TRBJ1-1 TRBV5-1 -
AISARTGNTEAF TRBJ1-1 TRBV10-3 -
ASSPDRVYGYT TRBJ1-2 TRBV6-6 TRBD1
ASSLAVGSGEKLF TRBJ1-4 TRBV5-1 -
AWTSGSDTQY TRBJ2-3 TRBV30 TRBD2
AWRRQGERYEQY TRBJ2-7 TRBV30 TRBD1
ASSLRDRSTRETQY TRBJ2-5 TRBV28 TRBD1
ASSLAAGGGQETQY TRBJ2-5 TRBV7-8 TRBD2
ASSLFSGRGGETQY TRBJ2-5 TRBV5-4 TRBD2
ASSVVGRATDTQY TRBJ2-3 TRBV9 -
SAGERWGLQETQY TRBJ2-5 TRBV29-1 -
SVDRGANTEAF TRBJ1-1 TRBV29-1 -
ASRPKQRLNTEAF TRBJ1-1 TRBV7-9 -
ASSRGGSSYNEQF TRBJ2-1 TRBV14 TRBD2
ASSPDSLNSGNTIY TRBJ1-3 TRBV2 -
ASSEAGLATNEKLF TRBJ1-4 TRBV6-1 -
ASSTGTGYEQY TRBJ2-7 TRBV6-5 TRBD1
ASSKPRGTYNEQF TRBJ2-1 TRBV2 -
ASSLAGTSDLDTEAF TRBJ1-1 TRBV28 -
ASSLGARVAYNEQF TRBJ2-1 TRBV7-9 -
SALTEPPNYGYT TRBJ1-2 TRBV29-1 -
ASSRDGLQPQH TRBJ1-5 TRBV6-5 -
AWSVSGDTQY TRBJ2-3 TRBV30 -
AWSVRSVGTGGSGNYGYT TRBJ1-2 TRBV30 TRBD1
ASSPAGVPSYEQY TRBJ2-7 TRBV27 -
ASSPQQGSQPQH TRBJ1-5 TRBV18 -
ASSLRVAGGTGELF TRBJ2-2 TRBV5-6 TRBD2
ASSSLSNEQY TRBJ2-7 TRBV5-8 -
SGTSGNSYEQY TRBJ2-7 TRBV29-1 TRBD2
ATSRDSIGAGELF TRBJ2-2 TRBV15 -
ASSYTTGSNQPQH TRBJ1-5 TRBV6-5 TRBD1
AWTHAGGIEAF TRBJ1-1 TRBV30 -
SVGVGGGSTDTQY TRBJ2-3 TRBV29-1 -
ASSGGRHQNTEAF TRBJ1-1 TRBV9 -
ASTLEGPTGNQPQH TRBJ1-5 TRBV2 -
ASRVRTGDYNEQF TRBJ2-1 TRBV2 TRBD1
ASSPPSSTDTQY TRBJ2-3 TRBV18 -
ASRTFGTTNTEAF TRBJ1-1 TRBV25-1 -